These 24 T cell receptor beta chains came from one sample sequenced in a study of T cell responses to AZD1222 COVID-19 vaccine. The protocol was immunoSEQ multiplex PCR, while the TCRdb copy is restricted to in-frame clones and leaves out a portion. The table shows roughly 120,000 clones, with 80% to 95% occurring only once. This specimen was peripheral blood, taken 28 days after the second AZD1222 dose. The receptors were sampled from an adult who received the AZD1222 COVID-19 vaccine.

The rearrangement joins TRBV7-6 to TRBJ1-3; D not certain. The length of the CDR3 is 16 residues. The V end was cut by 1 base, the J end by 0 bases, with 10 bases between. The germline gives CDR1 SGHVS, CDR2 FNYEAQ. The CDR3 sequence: CASSLGEDRSGNTIYF. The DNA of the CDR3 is TGTGCCAGCAGCTTAGGTGAGGATCGCTCTGGAAACACCATATATTTT.

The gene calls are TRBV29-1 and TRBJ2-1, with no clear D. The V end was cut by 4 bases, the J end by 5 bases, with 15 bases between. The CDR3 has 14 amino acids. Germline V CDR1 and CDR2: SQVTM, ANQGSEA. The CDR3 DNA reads TGCAGCGTTGTGGGTTGGCAGGCCGACAATGAGCAGTTCTTC. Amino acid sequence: CSVVGWQADNEQFF.

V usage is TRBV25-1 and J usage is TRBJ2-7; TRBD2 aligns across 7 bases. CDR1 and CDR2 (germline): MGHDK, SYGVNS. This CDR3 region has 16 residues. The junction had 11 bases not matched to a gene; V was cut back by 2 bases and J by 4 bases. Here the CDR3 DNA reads TGTGCCAGCAGTGAAGGTTTAGCGGGTTGGGTTTACGAGCAGTACTTC. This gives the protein CASSEGLAGWVYEQYF.

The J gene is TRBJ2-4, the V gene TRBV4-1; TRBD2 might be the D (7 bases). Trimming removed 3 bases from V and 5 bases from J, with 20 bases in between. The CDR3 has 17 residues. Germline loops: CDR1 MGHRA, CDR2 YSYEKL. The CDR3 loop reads CASSQRRGSGEQNIQYF. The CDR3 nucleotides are TGCGCCAGCAGCCAGCGAAGGGGGAGCGGGGAGCAAAACATTCAGTACTTC.

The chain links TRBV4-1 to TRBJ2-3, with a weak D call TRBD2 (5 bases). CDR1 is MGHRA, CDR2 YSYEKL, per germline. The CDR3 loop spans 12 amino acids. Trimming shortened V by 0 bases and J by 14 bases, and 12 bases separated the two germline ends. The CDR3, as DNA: TGCGCCAGCAGCCAAGAACCCGGGAAAATGTATTTT. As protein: CASSQEPGKMYF.

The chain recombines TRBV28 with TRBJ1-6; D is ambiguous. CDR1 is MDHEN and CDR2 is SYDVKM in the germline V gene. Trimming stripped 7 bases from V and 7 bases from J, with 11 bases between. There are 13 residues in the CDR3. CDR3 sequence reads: CASKPTGNSPLHF. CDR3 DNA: TGTGCCAGCAAACCCACGGGGAATTCACCCCTCCACTTT.

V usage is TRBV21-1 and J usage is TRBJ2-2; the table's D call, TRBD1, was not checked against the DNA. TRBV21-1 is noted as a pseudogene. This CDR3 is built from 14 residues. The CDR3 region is CASSKGGGSGELFF. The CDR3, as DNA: TGTGCCAGCAGCAAAGGAGGGGGCAGCGGGGAGCTGTTTTTT.

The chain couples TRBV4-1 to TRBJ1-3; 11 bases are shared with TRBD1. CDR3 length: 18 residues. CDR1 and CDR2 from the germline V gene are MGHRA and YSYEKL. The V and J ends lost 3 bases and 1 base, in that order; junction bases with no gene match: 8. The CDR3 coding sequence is TGCGCCAGCAGCCAGGGTCCCGGGACAGGGGGATCTGGAAACACCATATATTTT. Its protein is CASSQGPGTGGSGNTIYF.

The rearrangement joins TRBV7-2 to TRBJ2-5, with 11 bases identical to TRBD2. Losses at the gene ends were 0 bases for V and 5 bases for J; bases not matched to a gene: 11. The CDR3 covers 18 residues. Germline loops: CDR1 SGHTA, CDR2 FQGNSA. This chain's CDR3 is CASSLAGTSGQGGETQYF. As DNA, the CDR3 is TGTGCCAGCAGCTTAGCAGGGACTAGCGGCCAGGGGGGTGAGACCCAGTACTTC.

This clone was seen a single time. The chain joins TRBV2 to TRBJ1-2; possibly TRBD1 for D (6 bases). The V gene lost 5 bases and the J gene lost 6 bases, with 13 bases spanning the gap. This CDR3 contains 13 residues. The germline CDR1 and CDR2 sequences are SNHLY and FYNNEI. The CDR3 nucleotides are TGTGCCAGCAGTCACAGGGTTCGGAATGGCTACACCTTC. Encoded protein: CASSHRVRNGYTF.

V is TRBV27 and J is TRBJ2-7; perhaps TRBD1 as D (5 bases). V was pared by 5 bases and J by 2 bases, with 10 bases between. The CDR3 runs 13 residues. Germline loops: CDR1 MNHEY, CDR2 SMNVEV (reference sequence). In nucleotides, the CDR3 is TGTGCCAGCAGTACGACAGCTACCTACGAGCAGTACTTC. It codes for CASSTTATYEQYF.

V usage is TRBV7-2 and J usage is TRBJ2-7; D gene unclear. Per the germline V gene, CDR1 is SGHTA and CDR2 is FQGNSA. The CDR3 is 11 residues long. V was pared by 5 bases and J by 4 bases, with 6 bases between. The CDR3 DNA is TGTGCCAGCAGCCCCGGTTACGAGCAGTACTTC. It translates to CASSPGYEQYF.

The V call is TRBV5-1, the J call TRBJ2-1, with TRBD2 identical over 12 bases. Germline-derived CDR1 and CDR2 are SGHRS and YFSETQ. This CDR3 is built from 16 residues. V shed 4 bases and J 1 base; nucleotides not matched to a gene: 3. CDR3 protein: CASSTGLAGSYNEQFF. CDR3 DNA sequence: TGCGCCAGCAGCACAGGACTAGCGGGGTCCTACAATGAGCAGTTCTTC.

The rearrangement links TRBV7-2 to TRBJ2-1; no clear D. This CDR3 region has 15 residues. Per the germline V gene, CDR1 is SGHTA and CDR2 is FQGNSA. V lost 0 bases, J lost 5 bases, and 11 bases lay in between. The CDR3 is CASSLAYGGDNEQFF. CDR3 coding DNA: TGTGCCAGCAGCTTAGCGTATGGCGGAGACAATGAGCAGTTCTTC. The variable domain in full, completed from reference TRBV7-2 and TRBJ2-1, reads GAGVSQSPSNKVTEKGKDVELRCDPISGHTALYWYRQSLGQGLEFLIYFQGNSAPDKSGLPSDRFSAERTGGSVSTLTIQRTQQEDSAVYLCASSLAYGGDNEQFFGPGTRLTVL.

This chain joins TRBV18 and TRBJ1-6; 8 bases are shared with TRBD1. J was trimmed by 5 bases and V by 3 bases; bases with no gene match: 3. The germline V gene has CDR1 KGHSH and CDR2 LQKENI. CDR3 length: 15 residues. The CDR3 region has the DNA TGTGCCAGCTCACCCGGACAGGGCCATAATTCACCCCTCCACTTT. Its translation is CASSPGQGHNSPLHF. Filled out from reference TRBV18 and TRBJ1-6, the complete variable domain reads NAGVMQNPRHLVRRRGQEARLRCSPMKGHSHVYWYRQLPEEGLKFMVYLQKENIIDESGMPKERFSAEFPKEGPSILRIQQVVRGDSAAYFCASSPGQGHNSPLHFGNGTRLTVT.

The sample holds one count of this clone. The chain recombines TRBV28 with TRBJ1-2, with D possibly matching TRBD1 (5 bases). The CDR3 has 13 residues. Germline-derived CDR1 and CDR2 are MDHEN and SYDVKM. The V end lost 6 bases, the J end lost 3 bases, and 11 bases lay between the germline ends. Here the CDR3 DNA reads TGTGCCAGCAGATCTCTGACAGACTATGGCTACACCTTC. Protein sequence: CASRSLTDYGYTF.

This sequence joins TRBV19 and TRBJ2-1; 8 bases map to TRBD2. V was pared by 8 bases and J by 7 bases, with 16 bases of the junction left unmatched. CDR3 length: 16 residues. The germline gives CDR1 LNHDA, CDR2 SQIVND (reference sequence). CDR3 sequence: CASSRWSGSVQNEQFF. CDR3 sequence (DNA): TGTGCCAGTTCCCGTTGGAGCGGGAGTGTTCAGAATGAGCAGTTCTTC. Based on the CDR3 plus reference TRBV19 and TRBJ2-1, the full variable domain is DGGITQSPKYLFRKEGQNVTLSCEQNLNHDAMYWYRQDPGQGLRLIYYSQIVNDFQKGDIAEGYSVSREKKESFPLTVTSAQKNPTAFYLCASSRWSGSVQNEQFFGPGTRLTVL.

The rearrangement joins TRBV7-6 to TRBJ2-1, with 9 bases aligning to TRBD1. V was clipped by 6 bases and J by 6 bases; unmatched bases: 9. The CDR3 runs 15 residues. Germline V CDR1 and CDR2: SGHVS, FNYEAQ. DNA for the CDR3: TGTGCCAGCAGGGCCGGGACAGGGCTGATCAATGAGCAGTTCTTC. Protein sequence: CASRAGTGLINEQFF.

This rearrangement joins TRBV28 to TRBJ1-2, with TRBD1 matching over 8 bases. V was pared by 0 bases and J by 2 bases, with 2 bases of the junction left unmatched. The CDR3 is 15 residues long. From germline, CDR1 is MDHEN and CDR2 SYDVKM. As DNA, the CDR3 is TGTGCCAGCAGTTTATGGGACAGGGAAAACTATGGCTACACCTTC. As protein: CASSLWDRENYGYTF.

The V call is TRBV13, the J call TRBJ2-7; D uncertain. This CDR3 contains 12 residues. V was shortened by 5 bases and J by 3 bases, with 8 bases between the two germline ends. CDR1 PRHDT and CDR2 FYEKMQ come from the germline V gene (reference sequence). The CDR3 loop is CASSLHGYEQYF. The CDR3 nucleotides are TGTGCCAGCAGCCTACACGGCTACGAGCAGTACTTC.

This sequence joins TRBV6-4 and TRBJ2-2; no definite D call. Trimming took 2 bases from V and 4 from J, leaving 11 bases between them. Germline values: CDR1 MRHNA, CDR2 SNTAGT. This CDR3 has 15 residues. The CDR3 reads CASSDHFLSTGELFF. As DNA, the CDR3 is TGTGCCAGCAGTGACCACTTTCTTAGCACCGGGGAGCTGTTTTTT.

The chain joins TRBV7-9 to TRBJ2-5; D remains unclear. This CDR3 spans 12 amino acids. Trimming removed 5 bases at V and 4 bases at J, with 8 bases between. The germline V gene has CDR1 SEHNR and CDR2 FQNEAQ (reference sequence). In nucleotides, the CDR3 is TGTGCCAGCAGCCCCCTGGGAGAGACCCAGTACTTC. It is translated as CASSPLGETQYF.

CDR3 DNA sequence: TGTGCCAGCAGCTTGGTTCCAGGGGCTATGGGGCCTAATTCACCCCTCCACTTT. Residues: CASSLVPGAMGPNSPLHF. The V call is TRBV5-4, the J call TRBJ1-6; D may be TRBD1 (6 bases). The CDR3 spans 18 residues. Germline assignment: CDR1 SGHNT and CDR2 YYREEE (reference sequence). V lost 0 bases, J lost 6 bases, and 19 bases lay in between.

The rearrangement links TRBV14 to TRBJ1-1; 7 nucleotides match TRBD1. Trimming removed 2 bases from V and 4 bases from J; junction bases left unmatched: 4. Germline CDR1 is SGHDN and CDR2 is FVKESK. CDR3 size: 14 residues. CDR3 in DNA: TGTGCCAGCAGCCAATTCAGGGGGGGCACTGAAGCTTTCTTT. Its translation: CASSQFRGGTEAFF. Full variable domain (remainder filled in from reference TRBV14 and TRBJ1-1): EAGVTQFPSHSVIEKGQTVTLRCDPISGHDNLYWYRRVMGKEIKFLLHFVKESKQDESGMPNNRFLAERTGGTYSTLKVQPAELEDSGVYFCASSQFRGGTEAFFGQGTRLTVV.